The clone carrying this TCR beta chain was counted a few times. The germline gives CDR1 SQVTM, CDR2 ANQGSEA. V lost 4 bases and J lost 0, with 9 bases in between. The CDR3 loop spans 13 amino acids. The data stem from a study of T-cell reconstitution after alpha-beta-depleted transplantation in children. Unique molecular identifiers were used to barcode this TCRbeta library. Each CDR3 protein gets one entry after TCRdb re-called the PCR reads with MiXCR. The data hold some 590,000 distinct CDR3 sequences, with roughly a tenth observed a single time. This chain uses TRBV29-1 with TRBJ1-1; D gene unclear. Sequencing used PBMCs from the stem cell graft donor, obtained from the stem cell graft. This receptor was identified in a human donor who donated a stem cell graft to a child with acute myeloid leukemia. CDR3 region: CSVGPGLNTEAFF. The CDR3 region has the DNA TGCAGCGTTGGGCCCGGGCTGAACACTGAAGCTTTCTTT.